The present entry profiles one TCR beta chain with its context. Antigen unknown. A junction end diverges from the germline sequence, so it may reflect a read error. The TCR beta cDNA libraries contained unique molecular identifiers. Input populations of 1 to 10 million T cells gave rise to around 480,000 cDNA molecules. A single record per CDR3 protein comes from TCRdb applying MiXCR to the PCR reads. This repertoire shows 450,000 or so distinct CDR3 sequences, 40% to 55% found once; its top ten account for 9% to 14%. The source of the sample is a study of post-analysis software for immune sequencing data. At the level of the study: The patients showed relapsing-remitting, secondary progressive and progressive-relapsing multiple sclerosis courses. Broader study findings: Several TRBV segments (TRBV5-6, TRBV5-1 and TRBV20-1 among them) occurred more frequently in patients than in controls. There was significantly lower normalized Chao1 diversity in multiple sclerosis patients than in controls.

Germline CDR1 MDHEN, CDR2 SYDVKM. This CDR3 is built from 14 residues. The V and J genes are TRBV28 and TRBJ2-7; the D gene is possibly TRBD2 (5 bases). Material: blood. The sequence derives from a girl aged 10 to 17 with multiple sclerosis. The CDR3 spells CASSFTGISCEQYF. CDR3 nucleotide sequence: TGTGCCAGCAGTTTTACGGGGATATCCTGCGAGCAGTACTTC.